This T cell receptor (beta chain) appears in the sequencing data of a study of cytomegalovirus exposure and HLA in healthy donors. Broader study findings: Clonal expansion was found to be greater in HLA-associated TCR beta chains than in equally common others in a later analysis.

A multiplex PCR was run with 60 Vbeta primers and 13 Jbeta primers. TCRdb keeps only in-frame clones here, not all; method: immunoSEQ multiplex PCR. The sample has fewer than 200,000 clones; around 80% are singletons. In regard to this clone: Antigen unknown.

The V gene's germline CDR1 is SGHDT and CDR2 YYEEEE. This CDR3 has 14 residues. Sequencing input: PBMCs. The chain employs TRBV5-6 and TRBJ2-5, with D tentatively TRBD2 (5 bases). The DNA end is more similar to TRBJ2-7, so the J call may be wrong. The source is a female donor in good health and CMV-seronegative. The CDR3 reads CASSEGNKPYEQYF. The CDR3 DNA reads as TGTGCCAGCAGCGAGGGTAATAAGCCCTACGAGCAGTACTTC.